Presented here are 19 T cell receptor beta chains from one specimen sequenced in a study of T cell changes during pregnancy in multiple sclerosis. Measured with immunoSEQ multiplex PCR; TCRdb has only the in-frame clones, and not every one. Among approximately 50,000 clones listed, less than 95% were seen once. The starting material was CD4+ T cells from peripheral blood mononuclear cells, obtained in the third trimester of pregnancy. The source of these receptors is a female donor with multiple sclerosis, enrolled in a pregnancy study.

V usage is TRBV7-3 and J usage is TRBJ2-7; 11 bases fit TRBD2. J gave up 1 base and V 5 bases, and 4 bases lay outside the gene matches. This CDR3 comprises 15 residues. Per the germline V gene, CDR1 is SGHTA and CDR2 is FQGTGA. CDR3 region: CASSPGTSGSYEQYF. The CDR3 region has the DNA TGTGCCAGCAGCCCCGGGACTAGCGGATCCTACGAGCAGTACTTC.

The gene calls are TRBV15 and TRBJ2-2; D perhaps matches TRBD2 (7 bases). Trimming removed 2 bases from V and 4 bases from J, with 17 bases in between. The CDR3 consists of 17 residues. In germline, CDR1 is LNHNV, CDR2 YYDKDF (reference sequence). The CDR3 bases are TGTGCCACCAGCAGAAAGGGGGGGCGTGTCGGCACCGGGGAGCTGTTTTTT. It is translated as CATSRKGGRVGTGELFF.

The chain combines TRBV7-8 with TRBJ1-1; 12 positions match TRBD1. J was trimmed by 10 bases and V by 5 bases; bases with no gene match: 20. The CDR3 consists of 18 residues. Per the germline V gene, CDR1 is SGHVS and CDR2 is FQNEAQ. For the CDR3, the DNA is TGTGCCAGCAGCCTCCAATGGGACAGGGGGCGATCTCAGGGTAGAGCTTTCTTT. Encoded protein: CASSLQWDRGRSQGRAFF.

The chain joins TRBV5-6 to TRBJ2-3; TRBD2 matches 9 bases. Germline V lookup: CDR1 SGHDT, CDR2 YYEEEE. V was pared by 4 bases and J by 0 bases, with 3 bases of the junction left unmatched. This CDR3 comprises 15 residues. For the CDR3, the DNA is TGTGCCAGCAGCACGCTAGCGGGAAGCACAGATACGCAGTATTTT. It encodes CASSTLAGSTDTQYF.

V and J are TRBV7-6 and TRBJ2-7, with D perhaps TRBD2 (6 bases). The CDR3 runs to 12 residues. The V end was cut by 5 bases, the J end by 4 bases, with 9 bases between. Germline CDR1 is SGHVS and CDR2 is FNYEAQ. The CDR3, as DNA: TGTGCCAGCAGCCCCGGGGGATACGAGCAGTACTTC. This translates into CASSPGGYEQYF.

The chain combines TRBV30 with TRBJ2-1; 10 bases line up with TRBD2. Germline loops: CDR1 GTSNPN, CDR2 SVGIG (reference sequence). This CDR3 has 13 residues. J gave up 7 bases and V 2 bases, and 2 bases lay outside the gene matches. The CDR3 region is CAWSSGRVNEQFF. CDR3 DNA: TGTGCCTGGAGTAGCGGGAGGGTAAATGAGCAGTTCTTC.

The chain combines TRBV27 with TRBJ1-1; D is uncertain. Germline assignment: CDR1 MNHEY and CDR2 SMNVEV (reference sequence). Trimming pared 3 bases from V and 1 base from J, leaving 12 bases between. This CDR3 region has 15 residues. The CDR3, as DNA: TGTGCCAGCAGTTTCTCGACAAGAAGGAACACTGAAGCTTTCTTT. Its translation: CASSFSTRRNTEAFF.

This chain uses TRBV2 with TRBJ2-3; D ambiguous. The germline V gene has CDR1 SNHLY and CDR2 FYNNEI. V lost 7 bases to trimming and J lost 7 bases, with 6 bases between them. This CDR3 contains 10 residues. The CDR3 bases are TGTGCCAGCAAGCGACATACGCAGTATTTT. It is translated as CASKRHTQYF.

The chain links TRBV11-3 to TRBJ2-1, with 7 bases aligning to TRBD2. The V and J ends lost 4 bases and 8 bases, in that order; junction bases with no gene match: 5. This CDR3 region has 13 residues. Germline loops: CDR1 SGHNT, CDR2 YENEEA. CDR3 nucleotides: TGTGCCAGCAGCTCAGAACTAGCGTATGAGCAGTTCTTC. It codes for CASSSELAYEQFF.

J is TRBJ2-1 and V is TRBV7-3; tentatively, D is TRBD2 (5 bases). The germline CDR1 and CDR2 sequences are SGHTA and FQGTGA. This CDR3 spans 13 amino acids. The V gene lost 2 bases and the J gene lost 7 bases, with 9 bases spanning the gap. The CDR3 sequence: CASSLEDWNEQFF. The DNA for the CDR3 is TGTGCCAGCAGCTTAGAGGACTGGAATGAGCAGTTCTTC.

Concerning this clone: This sample includes further DNA sequences coding for the same CDR3. The rearrangement links TRBV9 to TRBJ1-2, with no clear D. Trimming took 0 bases from V and 2 from J, leaving 5 bases between them. The CDR3 sequence is 13 residues long. Germline V lookup: CDR1 SGDLS, CDR2 YYNGEE. As DNA, the CDR3 is TGTGCCAGCAGCGTAGTAGAAAACTATGGCTACACCTTC. Its translation is CASSVVENYGYTF.

This clone appeared a single time. In DNA form, the CDR3 reads TGTGCCTGGAGTCCCCTGACCGGGTTGAATGAAAAACTGTTTTTT. The encoded protein is CAWSPLTGLNEKLFF. The genes are TRBV30 and TRBJ1-4, with D hard to call. V lost 2 bases, J lost 5 bases, and 15 bases lay in between. This CDR3 comprises 15 residues. Germline V CDR1 and CDR2: GTSNPN, SVGIG (reference sequence).

This clone showed up just a few times. This chain connects TRBV18 to TRBJ2-2; D perhaps matches TRBD1 (5 bases). The CDR3 contains 14 residues. V gave up 6 bases and J gave up 1 base, with 9 bases separating them. Germline V lookup: CDR1 KGHSH, CDR2 LQKENI. This CDR3 reads CASSHGQNTGELFF. The CDR3 DNA is TGTGCCAGCTCTCACGGACAGAACACCGGGGAGCTGTTTTTT.

The chain links TRBV5-6 to TRBJ2-5; 7 bases are a match to TRBD2. Germline CDR1 is SGHDT and CDR2 is YYEEEE. The trim removed 9 bases at V and 1 base at J, leaving 12 bases unmatched. This CDR3 has 15 residues. The CDR3 DNA reads as TGTGCCACTAAACCCTTCGGGGGGACCCAAGAGACCCAGTACTTC. Its translation: CATKPFGGTQETQYF. Full variable domain (remainder filled in from reference TRBV5-6 and TRBJ2-5): DAGVTQSPTHLIKTRGQQVTLRCSPKSGHDTVSWYQQALGQGPQFIFQYYEEEERQRGNFPDRFSGHQFPNYSSELNVNALLLGDSALYLCATKPFGGTQETQYFGPGTRLLVL.

CDR3 sequence (DNA): TGTGCCAGCAAAGTCGCGGTGAGAGAGACCCAGTACTTC. Protein product: CASKVAVRETQYF. The J gene is TRBJ2-5, the V gene TRBV6-1; D unresolved. CDR3 length: 13 amino acids. Trimming shortened V by 7 bases and J by 4 bases, and 13 bases separated the two germline ends. Germline lookup yields CDR1 MNHNS and CDR2 SASEGT.

The CDR3 is CASSYSGEYGYTF. Here the CDR3 DNA reads TGTGCCAGCAGTTATAGCGGGGAGTATGGCTACACCTTC. The chain carries TRBV6-5 and TRBJ1-2; D not certain. V lost 3 bases and J lost 5, with 10 bases in between. There are 13 residues in the CDR3. The germline gives CDR1 MNHEY, CDR2 SVGAGI.

This chain uses TRBV19 with TRBJ1-5, with 12 bases aligning to TRBD1. Trimming cost V 5 bases and J 6 bases; bases outside gene matches: 5. The CDR3 is 15 amino acids. Per the germline V gene, CDR1 is LNHDA and CDR2 is SQIVND (reference sequence). In DNA form, the CDR3 reads TGTGCCAGTAGTGCGGGGACAGGGGGCGGTCAGCCCCAGCATTTT. This encodes CASSAGTGGGQPQHF.

The rearrangement links TRBV5-8 to TRBJ2-2; 10 bases agree with TRBD2. The trim removed 6 bases at V and 4 bases at J, leaving 12 bases unmatched. The CDR3 sequence is 17 residues long. The germline gives CDR1 SGHTS, CDR2 YDEGEE. CDR3 sequence reads: CASINEAGGRATGELFF. CDR3 in DNA: TGTGCCAGCATAAACGAAGCGGGAGGGCGGGCCACCGGGGAGCTGTTTTTT.

This clone was picked up one time. The rearrangement uses TRBV28 and TRBJ2-7; unclear D gene. CDR3 length: 10 residues. CDR1 and CDR2 (germline): MDHEN, SYDVKM. Trimming took 10 bases from V and 4 from J, leaving 8 bases between them. The CDR3 DNA follows: TGTGCCACCCACCTATACGAGCAGTACTTC. As protein: CATHLYEQYF.